Following are 16 T cell receptor beta chains from one sample sequenced in a study of CD8 T cells in ankylosing spondylitis. TCRdb reanalysed the 5' RACE reads using MiXCR and keeps one entry per CDR3 protein. The sample has about 170,000 distinct CDR3 sequences; around 19% are singletons. The source material was blood, either unsorted or a sorted T cell fraction (not recorded which). The source is a male donor with ankylosing spondylitis or in good health (not recorded which).

This clonotype has a handful of counts. V and J are TRBV10-3 and TRBJ2-1; the match to TRBD1 covers 7 bases. The J segment lost 2 bases and the V segment lost 3 bases, leaving 13 bases of the junction unmatched. This CDR3 comprises 18 residues. From germline, CDR1 is ENHRY and CDR2 SYGVKD. The CDR3 loop is CAISDPNRGDKAYNEQFF. CDR3 DNA: TGTGCCATCAGTGACCCCAACAGGGGCGACAAGGCCTACAATGAGCAGTTCTTC.

This clonotype came up a few times. The CDR3 coding sequence is TGTGCCAGCATCTTGGGGGACAGGGTGGCGGGAGAGCAGTACTTC. Protein: CASILGDRVAGEQYF. The chain combines TRBV28 with TRBJ2-7; 9 nucleotides agree with TRBD1. Germline CDR1 MDHEN, CDR2 SYDVKM. This CDR3 is 15 amino acids long. Trimming at V came to 7 bases and at J to 7 bases, leaving 14 bases not matched to a gene.

The chain recombines TRBV7-9 with TRBJ2-5; TRBD1 might be the D (6 bases). The ends were cut back, 3 bases at V and 2 bases at J, with 13 bases in the middle. The CDR3 runs to 15 residues. Germline V gene lookup returns CDR1 SEHNR and CDR2 FQNEAQ (reference sequence). CDR3 in DNA: TGTGCCAGCAGCTTCCTCCGGGACACTCAAGAGACCCAGTACTTC. It is translated as CASSFLRDTQETQYF. The entire variable domain, with the rest obtained from reference TRBV7-9 and TRBJ2-5, is as follows: DTGVSQNPRHKITKRGQNVTFRCDPISEHNRLYWYRQTLGQGPEFLTYFQNEAQLEKSRLLSDRFSAERPKGSFSTLEIQRTEQGDSAMYLCASSFLRDTQETQYFGPGTRLLVL.

The table lists this clonotype with many counts. The rearrangement joins TRBV6-5 to TRBJ2-7; TRBD2 matches 9 bases. The CDR3 contains 17 residues. In germline, CDR1 is MNHEY, CDR2 SVGAGI. With V trimmed by 0 bases and J by 1 base, 7 bases remained unmatched. The CDR3 nucleotides read TGTGCCAGCAGTTACTCCAACCCTAGCGGGGATTCCTACGAGCAGTACTTC. This sequence encodes CASSYSNPSGDSYEQYF.

This clonotype was seen a handful of times. The V call is TRBV29-1, the J call TRBJ2-7, with 7 bases lining up with TRBD1. CDR1 is SQVTM, CDR2 ANQGSEA, per germline. V was clipped by 3 bases and J by 0 bases; unmatched bases: 2. The CDR3 totals 13 residues. The CDR3 DNA follows: TGCAGCGTTGAGGGACAGTCCTCCTACGAGCAGTACTTC. Its protein is CSVEGQSSYEQYF.

In this sample, this clonotype turned up a few times. V and J are TRBV28 and TRBJ2-2, with a tentative D call TRBD1 (5 bases). Trimming shortened V by 7 bases and J by 9 bases, and 9 bases separated the two germline ends. The germline V gene has CDR1 MDHEN and CDR2 SYDVKM. CDR3 length equals 11 residues. CDR3 sequence: CASTQGRELFF. The CDR3 nucleotides read TGTGCCAGCACCCAGGGAAGGGAGCTGTTTTTT. The variable domain in full, completed from reference TRBV28 and TRBJ2-2, reads DVKVTQSSRYLVKRTGEKVFLECVQDMDHENMFWYRQDPGLGLRLIYFSYDVKMKEKGDIPEGYSVSREKKERFSLILESASTNQTSMYLCASTQGRELFFGEGSRLTVL.

This chain links TRBV10-1 with TRBJ2-7; D is unresolved. CDR3 length: 11 amino acids. The germline V gene encodes CDR1 WNHNN and CDR2 SYGVQD (reference sequence). Trimming stripped 2 bases from V and 5 bases from J, with 4 bases between. The CDR3 bases are TGCGCCAGCAGTGAGGAGGACGAGCAGTACTTC. It translates to CASSEEDEQYF.

This clonotype was observed at least ten times. This chain uses TRBV6-2 or TRBV6-3 with TRBJ1-1, with a possible D match to TRBD1 (5 bases). V shed 7 bases and J shed 1 base, with 19 bases lying between them. CDR1 and CDR2 (germline): MNHEY, SVGEGT. This CDR3 has 16 amino acids. CDR3 sequence (DNA): TGTGCCAGCACCACCGACAGTCTACCCCCGAACACTGAAGCTTTCTTT. Protein sequence: CASTTDSLPPNTEAFF.

This clonotype came up many times. The gene calls are TRBV12-3 or TRBV12-4 and TRBJ1-2, with 7 bases lining up with TRBD1. This CDR3 has 13 residues. V lost 6 bases and J lost 2; bases outside the gene matches: 3. The CDR3 loop is CASSETGNYGYTF. The CDR3 nucleotides are TGTGCCAGCAGCGAGACAGGGAACTATGGCTACACCTTC.

CDR3: CAISDRRPEQYF. CDR3 in DNA: TGTGCCATCAGTGACAGGCGGCCCGAGCAGTACTTC. This chain uses TRBV10-3 with TRBJ2-7, with D unclear. V gave up 3 bases and J gave up 6 bases, with 9 bases separating them. The CDR3 is made up of 12 amino acids. Germline CDR1 ENHRY, CDR2 SYGVKD.

The chain has TRBV12-3 or TRBV12-4 and TRBJ2-3; D may correspond to TRBD1 or TRBD2 (5 bases each). This CDR3 comprises 15 residues. The V end lost 5 bases, the J end lost 5 bases, and 17 bases lay between the germline ends. Here the CDR3 DNA reads TGTGCCAGCAGTACGGTCCCGGGGCCGGTAGATACGCAGTATTTT. Translated: CASSTVPGPVDTQYF.

This clonotype was observed at least ten times. The V gene is TRBV30, the J gene TRBJ2-5; 11 bases align to TRBD2. The CDR3 runs 15 residues. V dropped 2 bases and J dropped 1; count of bases not matched to a gene: 3. Germline CDR1 GTSNPN, CDR2 SVGIG (reference sequence). CDR3 sequence: CAWSLGTSGQETQYF. The CDR3 DNA reads as TGTGCCTGGAGTCTCGGGACTAGCGGCCAAGAGACCCAGTACTTC.

This clonotype was seen a single time. V and J are TRBV14 and TRBJ2-1; no firm D call. Germline CDR1 and CDR2: SGHDN and FVKESK. V was shortened by 8 bases and J by 4 bases, with 6 bases between the two germline ends. The CDR3 is 11 amino acids. CDR3 DNA: TGTGCCAGCGGGTCTTACAATGAGCAGTTCTTC. This translates into CASGSYNEQFF. The entire variable domain, with the rest obtained from reference TRBV14 and TRBJ2-1, is as follows: EAGVTQFPSHSVIEKGQTVTLRCDPISGHDNLYWYRRVMGKEIKFLLHFVKESKQDESGMPNNRFLAERTGGTYSTLKVQPAELEDSGVYFCASGSYNEQFFGPGTRLTVL.

The chain couples TRBV20-1 to TRBJ2-3; weak D call: TRBD1 (7 bases). Germline loops: CDR1 DFQATT, CDR2 SNEGSKA (reference sequence). Trimming stripped 6 bases from V and 8 bases from J, with 27 bases between. The CDR3 contains 16 residues. For the CDR3, the DNA is TGCAGTGCCCAACGGGCGGGACAGTTATATGAGGGTACGCAGTATTTT. This sequence encodes CSAQRAGQLYEGTQYF.

This clonotype turned up a few times. The CDR3 reads CASSLVGLGPGELFF. For the CDR3, the DNA is TGTGCCAGCAGCTTGGTTGGGTTGGGCCCAGGGGAGCTGTTTTTT. The J gene is TRBJ2-2, the V gene TRBV5-4; D remains unclear. Germline V gene data show CDR1 as SGHNT and CDR2 as YYREEE (reference sequence). V gave up 0 bases and J gave up 8 bases, with 14 bases separating them. The CDR3 runs to 15 residues.

The CDR3 loop reads CSARAPGSNTGELFF. In nucleotides, the CDR3 is TGCAGTGCTAGAGCCCCGGGATCGAACACCGGGGAGCTGTTTTTT. This rearrangement joins TRBV20-1 to TRBJ2-2, with D perhaps matching TRBD2 (5 bases). V lost 1 base, J lost 0 bases, and 9 bases lay in between. CDR3 length equals 15 residues. CDR1 is DFQATT, CDR2 SNEGSKA, per germline (reference sequence).